This T cell receptor (beta chain) was sequenced for a study of human T cells and chemical hapten exposure. Study overall: Sensitization involved placing 2% DPC onto an approximately 2 cm by approximately 2 cm region of upper inner arm skin.

TCRdb reprocessed the RACE reads via MiXCR and lists one record per CDR3 protein. The sample yields about 180,000 distinct CDR3 sequences, approximately 29% seen once. Study-level findings and limits: Counts of TCRs above 1 in 1000 frequency stayed unchanged with DPC sensitization.

In the case of this clonotype: Its antigen remains unknown.

Time point given: pre-sensitization, week 0. The sample's treatment: therapeutic diphenylcyclopropenone sensitization with weekly scalp DPC. Suited to DPC and affected by alopecia, the donors ranged from 18 to 70 years old. Germline-derived CDR1 and CDR2 are KGHSH and LQKENI. There are 13 residues in the CDR3. V lost 0 bases, J lost 8 bases, and 8 bases lay in between. The sample consisted of whole blood, taken in connection with sensitization to the hapten diphenylcyclopropenone (DPC). The chain recombines TRBV18 with TRBJ2-1; D tentatively reads TRBD1 or TRBD2 (6 bases each). The source of this sequence is a woman aged 25 to 39 with alopecia areata. Some clones in this sample may be carry-over from other donors' samples. CDR3: CASSPPGGDEQFF. DNA for the CDR3: TGTGCCAGCTCACCACCCGGGGGCGATGAGCAGTTCTTC.